Here is one T cell receptor (beta chain) with its context. Its antigen is unidentified. Sequenced by immunoSEQ multiplex PCR; TCRdb stores in-frame clones only, minus some. This sample carries approximately 130,000 clones, around 90% of them seen once, and the ten largest clones take about 6%. The source of the sample is a study of T cell responses to AZD1222 COVID-19 vaccine. Overall study findings and caveats: White British people made up most donors, females outnumbered males, and clonal diversity was possibly underestimated. Scientists sampled the repertoires only once the peak T cell response had passed.

CDR1 and CDR2 (germline): SGHTA, FQGTGA. This CDR3 is built from 13 residues. Trimming left V 3 bases short and J 2 bases short, with 7 bases between. Doses given second, at about 4 or about 12 weeks, were pooled. Sequenced here: peripheral blood, sampled 28 days after the second AZD1222 dose. The gene calls are TRBV7-3 and TRBJ1-2; D not certain. The sequence derives from an adult who received the AZD1222 COVID-19 vaccine. CDR3 nucleotides: TGTGCCAGCAGCTTGGGCGGGAACTATGGCTACACCTTC. Protein: CASSLGGNYGYTF. The entire variable domain, with the rest obtained from reference TRBV7-3 and TRBJ1-2, is as follows: GAGVSQTPSNKVTEKGKYVELRCDPISGHTALYWYRQSLGQGPEFLIYFQGTGAADDSGLPNDRFFAVRPEGSVSTLKIQRTERGDSAVYLCASSLGGNYGYTFGSGTRLTVV.